Sequencing of this T cell receptor (beta chain) was carried out in a study of cytomegalovirus exposure and HLA in healthy donors. Study-wide points: According to a later analysis, TCR clusters from the first cohort tended to co-occur in the 120 or so validation repertoires. Researchers counted 164 TCR beta chains as cytomegalovirus-associated. Using the classifier, cytomegalovirus status was reportedly diagnosed with high specificity and sensitivity.

As to this clone: Antigen specificity is unknown.

TCRdb keeps only in-frame clones here, not all; method: immunoSEQ multiplex PCR. The sample holds approximately 88,000 clones; approximately 96% are singletons and the top ten take about 1.3%. Between the trimmed V and J ends, which lost 4 bases and 2 bases, there was a span of 12 bases. The CDR3 runs to 13 residues. Germline lookup yields CDR1 GTSNPN and CDR2 SVGIG (reference sequence). The donors were in the roughly 130-subject validation cohort, distinct from the approximately 670-subject first cohort. This chain joins TRBV30 and TRBJ2-7; TRBD2 might be the D (5 bases). Material for sequencing was PBMCs. The TCR comes from a woman aged 18 to 35 in good health and CMV-seronegative. CDR3 sequence reads: CAWNIEGPYEQYF. CDR3 nucleotide sequence: TGTGCCTGGAATATCGAGGGCCCCTACGAGCAGTACTTC.